This T cell receptor (beta chain) was documented in a study of cytomegalovirus exposure and HLA in healthy donors. Study-level results: Follow-up analysis later connected one missense variant in DCLRE1C with trimming of TCR beta V- and J-genes.

Only one count was recorded for this clone. Antigen unknown. 60 Vbeta and 13 Jbeta primers were used in PCR. Only in-frame clones appear in the TCRdb table, and some are missing; sequencing was by immunoSEQ multiplex PCR. Here the sample spans about 86,000 clones, approximately 70% being singletons. The length of the CDR3 is 15 residues. Germline V gene lookup returns CDR1 MNHEY and CDR2 SVGAGI. V gave up 6 bases and J gave up 7 bases, with 19 bases separating them. The clonotype comes from a man aged 55 to 70 in good health and CMV-seronegative. The chain uses TRBV6-5 and TRBJ2-1; D possibly corresponds to TRBD1 (5 bases). The sample consisted of PBMCs. The CDR3 region is CASSLDPLGHNEQFF. The CDR3 nucleotides are TGTGCCAGCAGCCTCGACCCCTTGGGGCATAATGAGCAGTTCTTC.